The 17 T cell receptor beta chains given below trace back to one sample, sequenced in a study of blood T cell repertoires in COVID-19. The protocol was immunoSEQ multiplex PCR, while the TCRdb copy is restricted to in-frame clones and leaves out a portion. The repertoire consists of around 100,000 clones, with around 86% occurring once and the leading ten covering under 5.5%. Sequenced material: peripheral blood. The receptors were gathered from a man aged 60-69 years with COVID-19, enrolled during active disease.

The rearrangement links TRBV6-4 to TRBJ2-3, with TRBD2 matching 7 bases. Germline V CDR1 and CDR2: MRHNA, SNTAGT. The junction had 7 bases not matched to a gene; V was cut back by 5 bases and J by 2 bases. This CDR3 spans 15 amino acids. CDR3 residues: CASSPLGGITDTQYF. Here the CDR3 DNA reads TGTGCCAGCAGTCCCCTGGGGGGGATCACAGATACGCAGTATTTT.

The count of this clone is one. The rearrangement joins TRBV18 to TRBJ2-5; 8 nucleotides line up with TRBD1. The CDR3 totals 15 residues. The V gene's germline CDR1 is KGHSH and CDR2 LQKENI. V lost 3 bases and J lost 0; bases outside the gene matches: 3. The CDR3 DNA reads TGTGCCAGCTCACCGGACAGGGCAAACCAAGAGACCCAGTACTTC. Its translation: CASSPDRANQETQYF. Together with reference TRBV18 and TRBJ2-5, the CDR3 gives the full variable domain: NAGVMQNPRHLVRRRGQEARLRCSPMKGHSHVYWYRQLPEEGLKFMVYLQKENIIDESGMPKERFSAEFPKEGPSILRIQQVVRGDSAAYFCASSPDRANQETQYFGPGTRLLVL.

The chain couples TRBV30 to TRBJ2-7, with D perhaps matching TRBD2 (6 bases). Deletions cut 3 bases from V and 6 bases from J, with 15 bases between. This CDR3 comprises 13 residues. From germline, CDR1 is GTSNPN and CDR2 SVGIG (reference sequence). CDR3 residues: CAWSDRFGSEQYF. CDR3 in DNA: TGTGCCTGGAGCGACCGGTTCGGGAGCGAGCAGTACTTC.

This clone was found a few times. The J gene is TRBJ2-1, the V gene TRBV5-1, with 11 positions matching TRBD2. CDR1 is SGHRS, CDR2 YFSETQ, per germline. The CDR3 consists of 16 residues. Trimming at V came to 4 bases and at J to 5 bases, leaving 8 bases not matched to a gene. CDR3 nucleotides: TGCGCCAGCAGCCAGGTAGCGGGAGGGACCCACAATGAGCAGTTCTTC. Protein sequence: CASSQVAGGTHNEQFF.

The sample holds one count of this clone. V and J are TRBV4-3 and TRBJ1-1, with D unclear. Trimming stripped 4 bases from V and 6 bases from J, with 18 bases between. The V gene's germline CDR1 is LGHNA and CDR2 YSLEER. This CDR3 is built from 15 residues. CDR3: CASSLESNERAEAFF. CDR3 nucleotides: TGCGCCAGCAGCCTCGAGTCTAACGAGAGGGCTGAAGCTTTCTTT.

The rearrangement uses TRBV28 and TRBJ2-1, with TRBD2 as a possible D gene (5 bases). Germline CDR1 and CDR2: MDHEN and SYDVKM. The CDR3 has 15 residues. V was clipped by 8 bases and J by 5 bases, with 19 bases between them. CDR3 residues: CASGPPRVGDNEQFF. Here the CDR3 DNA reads TGTGCCAGCGGACCTCCCCGGGTCGGGGACAATGAGCAGTTCTTC.

The CDR3 region is CASRAGESYEQYF. In DNA form, the CDR3 reads TGTGCCAGTCGGGCAGGGGAAAGCTACGAGCAGTACTTC. This sequence joins TRBV2 and TRBJ2-7; D possibly corresponds to TRBD1 (6 bases). Germline CDR1 and CDR2: SNHLY and FYNNEI. Trimming pared 9 bases from V and 3 bases from J, leaving 15 bases between. This CDR3 has 13 amino acids. The entire variable domain, with the rest obtained from reference TRBV2 and TRBJ2-7, is as follows: EPEVTQTPSHQVTQMGQEVILRCVPISNHLYFYWYRQILGQKVEFLVSFYNNEISEKSEIFDDQFSVERPDGSNFTLKIRSTKLEDSAMYFCASRAGESYEQYFGPGTRLTVT.

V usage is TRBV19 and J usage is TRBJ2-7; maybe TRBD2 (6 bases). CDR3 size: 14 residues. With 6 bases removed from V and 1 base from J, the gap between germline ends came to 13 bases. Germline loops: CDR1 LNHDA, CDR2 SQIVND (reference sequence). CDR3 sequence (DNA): TGTGCCAGTAGCGCCGGGACTGGATCCTACGAGCAGTACTTC. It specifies CASSAGTGSYEQYF.

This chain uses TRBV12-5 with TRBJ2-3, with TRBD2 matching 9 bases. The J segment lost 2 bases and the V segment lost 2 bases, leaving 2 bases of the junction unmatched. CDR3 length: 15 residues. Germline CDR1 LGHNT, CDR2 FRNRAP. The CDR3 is CASGLTSGYTDTQYF. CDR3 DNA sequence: TGTGCTAGTGGTTTGACTAGCGGGTACACAGATACGCAGTATTTT.

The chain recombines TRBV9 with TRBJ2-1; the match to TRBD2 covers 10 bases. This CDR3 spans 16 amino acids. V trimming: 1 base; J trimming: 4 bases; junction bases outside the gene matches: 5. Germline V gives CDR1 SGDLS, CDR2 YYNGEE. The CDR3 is CASSVSPSGSYNEQFF. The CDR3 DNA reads TGTGCCAGCAGCGTAAGCCCTAGCGGGAGTTACAATGAGCAGTTCTTC.

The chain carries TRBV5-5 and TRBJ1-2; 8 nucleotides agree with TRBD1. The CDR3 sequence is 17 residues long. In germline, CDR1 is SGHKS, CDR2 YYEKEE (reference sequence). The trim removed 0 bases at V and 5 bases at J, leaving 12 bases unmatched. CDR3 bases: TGTGCCAGCAGCTTGGCAACGACAGGGGTTACCGTTTATGGCTACACCTTC. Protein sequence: CASSLATTGVTVYGYTF.

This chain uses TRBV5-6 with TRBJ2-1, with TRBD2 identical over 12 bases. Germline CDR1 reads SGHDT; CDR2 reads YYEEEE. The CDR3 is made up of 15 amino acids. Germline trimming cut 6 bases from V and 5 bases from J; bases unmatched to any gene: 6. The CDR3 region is CASNLGLAGNNEQFF. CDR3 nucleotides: TGTGCCAGCAACCTAGGACTAGCGGGAAACAATGAGCAGTTCTTC. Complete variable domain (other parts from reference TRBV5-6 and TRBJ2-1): DAGVTQSPTHLIKTRGQQVTLRCSPKSGHDTVSWYQQALGQGPQFIFQYYEEEERQRGNFPDRFSGHQFPNYSSELNVNALLLGDSALYLCASNLGLAGNNEQFFGPGTRLTVL.

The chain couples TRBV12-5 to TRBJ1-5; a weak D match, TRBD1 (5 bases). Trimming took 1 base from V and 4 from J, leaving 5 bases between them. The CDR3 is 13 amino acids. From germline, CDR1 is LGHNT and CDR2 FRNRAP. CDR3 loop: CASGLEGNQPQHF. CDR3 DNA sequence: TGTGCTAGTGGTTTGGAGGGGAATCAGCCCCAGCATTTT.

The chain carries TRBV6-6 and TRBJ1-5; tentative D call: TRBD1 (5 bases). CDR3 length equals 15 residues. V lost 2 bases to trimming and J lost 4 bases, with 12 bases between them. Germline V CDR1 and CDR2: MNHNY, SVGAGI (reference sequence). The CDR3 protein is CASSYGRQRNQPQHF. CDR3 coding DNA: TGTGCCAGCAGTTACGGGCGACAGAGAAATCAGCCCCAGCATTTT.

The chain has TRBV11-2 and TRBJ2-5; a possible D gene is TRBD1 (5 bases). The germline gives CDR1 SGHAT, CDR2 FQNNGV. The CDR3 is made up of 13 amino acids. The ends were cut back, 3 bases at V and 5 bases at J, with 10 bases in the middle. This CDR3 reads CASSFRALETQYF. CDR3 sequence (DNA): TGTGCCAGCAGCTTCAGGGCTTTGGAGACCCAGTACTTC.

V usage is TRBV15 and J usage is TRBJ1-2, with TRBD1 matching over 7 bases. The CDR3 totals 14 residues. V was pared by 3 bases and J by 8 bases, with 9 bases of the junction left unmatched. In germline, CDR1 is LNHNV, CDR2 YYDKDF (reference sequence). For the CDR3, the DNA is TGTGCCACCAGCAGGCAGACCTTAGGGGGCGGCTACACCTTC. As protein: CATSRQTLGGGYTF.

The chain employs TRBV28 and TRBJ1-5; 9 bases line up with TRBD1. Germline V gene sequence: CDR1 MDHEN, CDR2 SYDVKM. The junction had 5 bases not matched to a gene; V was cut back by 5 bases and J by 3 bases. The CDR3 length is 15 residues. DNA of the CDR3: TGTGCCAGCAGTCCCCGGGACAGGGACAATCAGCCCCAGCATTTT. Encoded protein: CASSPRDRDNQPQHF. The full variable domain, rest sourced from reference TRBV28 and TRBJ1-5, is DVKVTQSSRYLVKRTGEKVFLECVQDMDHENMFWYRQDPGLGLRLIYFSYDVKMKEKGDIPEGYSVSREKKERFSLILESASTNQTSMYLCASSPRDRDNQPQHFGDGTRLSIL.